This TCR beta chain stems from a study of CD8 T cells in ankylosing spondylitis (dated by TCRdb to the late 2010s). For the study in its entirety: To find TCR variants linked to disease, the study profiled T cell receptor beta repertoires in ankylosing spondylitis patients and healthy donors. The whole study cohort included about a hundred healthy donors and 20 to 30 ankylosing spondylitis patients. Peripheral blood was sampled, and synovial fluid was also collected from ankylosing spondylitis patients.

What the study reported, not specific to this receptor: Some motif variants were previously reported in synovial fluid and blood of reactive arthritis patients, suggesting common disease-initiation mechanisms. The disease-linked clones were reported to be significantly enriched in matched synovial fluid samples from ankylosing spondylitis patients. Blood from ankylosing spondylitis patients appeared to be characterized by a TCR beta motif composed of roughly eight highly homologous amino acid variants. In peripheral blood, the disease-linked clones were found at relatively low frequencies and had a CD8+ phenotype.

CDR1 and CDR2, looked up from the germline V gene (reference sequence), are PRHDT and FYEKMQ. Measured from the cysteine to the phenylalanine, the CDR3 is 15 residues long. Only the CDR3 portion is preserved as DNA: 45 bases, with reading frame beginning at the first base. Trimming costs V 4 bases and J 0 bases, and their ends lie 13 bases apart. This clonotype was picked up a small number of times. What antigen it recognizes has not been identified. Base qualities were left out, and no much larger clone turns up one base away. Sequenced using an Illumina HiSeq 2500. Quantitative 5'-RACE with molecular barcodes was the method used to prepare the TCR beta libraries. In the source study's methods: Disease-linked TCR variants were identified with a new computational method built on a probabilistic model of VDJ rearrangement. Using fastp at Q25 and MiXCR, TCRdb reprocessed the public reads and kept productive beta chains. Every CDR3 protein is listed once, alongside the most common genes and DNA of its rows. The V and J calls and clone size are TCRdb's, not the authors'. The sample table records a few hundred thousand distinct CDR3 sequences; 20% of these occur just once. In total, the top ten clones hold 13% of the sample.

Material: blood, either unsorted or a sorted T cell fraction (not recorded which). The origin of this receptor is a male donor with ankylosing spondylitis or in good health (not recorded which). In this chain, TRBV13 is recombined with TRBJ2-7; the D region is possibly TRBD1 or TRBD2, each matching across 5 bases. The nucleotides are TGTGCCAGCAGCTACGGGACCCCCGGCTCCTACGAGCAGTACTTC. Translated, this is CASSYGTPGSYEQYF.